The 10 T cell receptor beta chains reported below all come from one sample, sequenced in a study of OX40 agonist ivuxolimab in advanced cancers. Method: immunoSEQ multiplex PCR; TCRdb's copy keeps in-frame clones and lacks some. The profile shows 42,000 or so clones, 85% to 90% of them singletons. Specimen: CD4+ or CD8+ T cells sorted from blood, collected in a trial of the OX40 agonist ivuxolimab. These receptors all come from an adult with an advanced solid tumor such as melanoma, head and neck, liver or kidney cancer.

This clone was detected only once. The rearrangement uses TRBV19 and TRBJ2-5, with 11 bases aligning to TRBD1. Per the germline V gene, CDR1 is LNHDA and CDR2 is SQIVND (reference sequence). J lost 5 bases, V lost 5 bases, and 10 bases had no gene match. This CDR3 contains 16 residues. The CDR3 bases are TGTGCCAGTAGTCCGGACAGGACAGGGGGCTACGAGACCCAGTACTTC. Translation gives CASSPDRTGGYETQYF.

The V and J genes are TRBV28 and TRBJ1-5; D perhaps matches TRBD1 (5 bases). Between the trimmed V and J ends, which lost 6 bases and 3 bases, there was a span of 12 bases. Germline V gives CDR1 MDHEN, CDR2 SYDVKM. The CDR3 length is 14 residues. In DNA form, the CDR3 reads TGTGCCAGCAGGGACCGCGGGACCAATCAGCCCCAGCATTTT. It yields the protein CASRDRGTNQPQHF.

This rearrangement joins TRBV30 to TRBJ2-3; D remains ambiguous. The CDR3 covers 11 residues. The V gene's germline CDR1 is GTSNPN and CDR2 SVGIG (reference sequence). Trimming took off 5 bases at V and 3 bases at J, with 6 bases between the two ends. CDR3 DNA sequence: TGTGCCTGGGAATATACAGATACGCAGTATTTT. This gives the protein CAWEYTDTQYF.

The chain has TRBV2 and TRBJ2-5; the match to TRBD2 covers 8 bases. CDR3 length: 16 amino acids. Germline CDR1 is SNHLY and CDR2 is FYNNEI. The trim removed 3 bases at V and 0 bases at J, leaving 6 bases unmatched. The CDR3 sequence is CASSEGASGYQETQYF. The CDR3 DNA reads TGTGCCAGCAGTGAGGGGGCTAGCGGGTACCAAGAGACCCAGTACTTC.

This clone was seen just once. The V and J genes are TRBV5-8 and TRBJ2-7; D gene ambiguous. Trimming cost V 5 bases and J 2 bases, with 8 bases left between them. Germline V gives CDR1 SGHTS, CDR2 YDEGEE. The CDR3 runs 12 residues. The CDR3 is CASRPVAYEQYF. The CDR3 DNA follows: TGTGCCAGCAGACCGGTCGCCTACGAGCAGTACTTC. Full variable domain (missing parts from reference TRBV5-8 and TRBJ2-7): EAGVTQSPTHLIKTRGQQATLRCSPISGHTSVYWYQQALGLGLQFLLWYDEGEERNRGNFPPRFSGRQFPNYSSELNVNALELEDSALYLCASRPVAYEQYFGPGTRLTVT.

The gene calls are TRBV6-5 and TRBJ2-7; TRBD1 aligns across 7 bases. V dropped 6 bases and J dropped 6; count of bases not matched to a gene: 8. The germline V gene encodes CDR1 MNHEY and CDR2 SVGAGI. The CDR3 consists of 13 residues. The CDR3 region is CASRRQGTSEQYF. As DNA, the CDR3 is TGTGCCAGCAGGCGACAGGGTACTTCCGAGCAGTACTTC.

V and J are TRBV5-1 and TRBJ1-3; D is unclear. The CDR3 has 16 amino acids. Trimming stripped 0 bases from V and 0 bases from J, with 10 bases between. Germline CDR1 and CDR2: SGHRS and YFSETQ. The CDR3 DNA reads TGCGCCAGCAGCTTGGGGGTGGCGATCTCTGGAAACACCATATATTTT. Amino acids: CASSLGVAISGNTIYF.

The chain recombines TRBV5-1 with TRBJ2-5; D may be TRBD1 or TRBD2 (5 bases each). The CDR3 covers 14 residues. The germline V and J ends were trimmed by 0 bases and 6 bases, with 12 bases remaining between them. Germline CDR1 SGHRS, CDR2 YFSETQ. CDR3 residues: CASSLEAGTKTQYF. CDR3 coding DNA: TGCGCCAGCAGCTTGGAGGCAGGGACGAAGACCCAGTACTTC.

The chain combines TRBV10-3 with TRBJ2-7; no reliable D call. Germline V gives CDR1 ENHRY, CDR2 SYGVKD. The length of the CDR3 is 13 residues. The ends were cut back, 10 bases at V and 2 bases at J, with 15 bases in the middle. CDR3 bases: TGTGCCAGCAGGACGGAAGGTCCCTACGAGCAGTACTTC. The encoded protein is CASRTEGPYEQYF.

This clone is large. The chain joins TRBV2 to TRBJ1-2; TRBD1 matches 9 bases. CDR3 length equals 15 residues. V trimming: 5 bases; J trimming: 4 bases; junction bases outside the gene matches: 8. The germline V gene encodes CDR1 SNHLY and CDR2 FYNNEI. The CDR3 DNA reads as TGTGCCAGCAGTACACAGGGGGCGCAGAGCTATGGCTACACCTTC. It is translated as CASSTQGAQSYGYTF.